The sequence of this T cell receptor beta chain was determined in a study of T-cell memory formation after mild COVID-19. For the study at large: TCR clusters were largely donor specific. Study-level findings and limits: Pre-infection memory contained some responding clones, which suggested that cross-reactive memory had joined.

TCRdb re-called the 5' RACE reads with MiXCR, one entry per CDR3 protein. Among under 550,000 distinct CDR3 sequences, about 20% were seen once, and the ten largest hold over 9%. Remarks on this clonotype: Its antigen is currently unknown.

The ends lost 4 bases at V and 2 bases at J; junction bases unmatched: 11. The CDR3 spans 16 residues. CDR1 and CDR2 from the germline V gene are SNHLY and FYNNEI. This clonotype was sampled from an adult woman who had mild COVID-19 (a few samples of this study predate the infection). Cell type and time point are not known. Sequencing input: PBMCs or a T cell subset sorted from them (not recorded which). V gene TRBV2 combines with J gene TRBJ2-7; 7 bases match TRBD1. For the CDR3, the DNA is TGTGCCAGCAGTGGGATTGCCCGGGACAGACCCTACGAGCAGTACTTC. Protein: CASSGIARDRPYEQYF.